The rows below give T cell receptor beta chains drawn from one sample of a study of identical twins. TCRdb used MiXCR to reprocess the 5' RACE reads, holding one entry per CDR3 protein. The sample lists 1.5 million to 2 million distinct CDR3 sequences; around 33% were seen once. The sequenced sample was cord blood. All receptors come from a newborn girl in good health. CDR3s include the opening cysteine and the closing phenylalanine or tryptophan. A D gene is named only where the DNA matches it firmly. Part of the rows lack a size; the others show once, few, many or a class for expanded clones.

D gene | J gene | clone size | V gene | CDR3 protein | CDR3 DNA
TRBD1 | TRBJ2-1 | . | TRBV6-1 | CASSATGGSEQFF | TGTGCCAGCAGTGCGACAGGGGGGAGTGAGCAGTTCTTC
TRBD2 | TRBJ2-4 | . | TRBV4-1 | CASSPLLALAGAKNIQYF | TGCGCCAGCAGCCCGTTGTTGGCCCTAGCGGGGGCCAAAAACATTCAGTACTTC
. | TRBJ1-2 | . | TRBV20-1 | CSAWRGSYGYTF | TGCAGTGCTTGGAGGGGAAGCTATGGCTACACCTTC
TRBD1 | TRBJ2-7 | . | TRBV18 | CASSPPRYHRGSSYEQYF | TGTGCCAGCTCACCACCTAGATACCACAGGGGAAGCTCCTACGAGCAGTACTTC
TRBD1 | TRBJ1-2 | . | TRBV5-1 | CASRPDRAFFNPYWTPPYGYTF | TGCGCCAGCAGGCCAGACAGGGCGTTCTTCAACCCCTATTGGACCCCCCCCTATGGCTACACCTTC
. | TRBJ1-6 | many | TRBV12-3/TRBV12-4 | CASSIRRDYNSPLHF | TGTGCCAGCAGTATCAGACGGGACTATAATTCACCCCTCCACTTT
. | TRBJ2-5 | few | TRBV12-3/TRBV12-4 | CASSFVRKETQYF | TGTGCCAGCAGTTTTGTCCGTAAAGAGACCCAGTACTTC
. | TRBJ1-1 | once | TRBV20-1 | CSPYRNTEAFF | TGCAGTCCGTACAGGAACACTGAAGCTTTCTTT
. | TRBJ2-5 | . | TRBV14 | CASSRLSGTQYF | TGTGCCAGCAGCCGGCTATCCGGGACCCAGTACTTC
TRBD2 | TRBJ2-1 | few | TRBV6-6 | CASNTVGTSGSKGQFF | TGTGCCAGCAACACGGTCGGGACTAGCGGCTCTAAGGGGCAGTTCTTC
TRBD2 | TRBJ2-3 | few | TRBV2 | CASSQTSVLSTDTQYF | TGTGCCAGCAGTCAGACTAGCGTTCTCAGCACAGATACGCAGTATTTT
. | TRBJ2-7 | many | TRBV20-1 | CSASTNTGLDEQYF | TGCAGTGCTAGCACTAATACAGGTTTGGACGAGCAGTACTTC
. | TRBJ1-2 | few | TRBV29-1 | CSVDRGASGYGYTF | TGCAGCGTTGATCGGGGGGCCTCGGGCTATGGCTACACCTTC
. | TRBJ1-1 | few | TRBV20-1 | CSARVSQGDTEAFF | TGCAGTGCTAGAGTCTCCCAGGGTGACACTGAAGCTTTCTTT
TRBD2 | TRBJ2-1 | few | TRBV3-1 | CASSRVAGGPSHEQFF | TGTGCCAGCAGCCGAGTAGCGGGAGGGCCCTCCCATGAGCAGTTCTTC
. | TRBJ2-1 | once | TRBV5-5 | CASSLIFSGHASYNEQFF | TGTGCCAGCAGCTTGATCTTCTCAGGACACGCTTCCTACAATGAGCAGTTCTTC
TRBD1 | TRBJ1-2 | . | TRBV12-3/TRBV12-4 | CASLEQGALGYTF | TGTGCCAGCCTGGAACAGGGGGCGCTTGGCTACACCTTC
TRBD2 | TRBJ2-1 | few | TRBV9 | CASSVLAGNEQFF | TGTGCCAGCAGCGTACTAGCGGGCAATGAGCAGTTCTTC
TRBD2 | TRBJ2-5 | . | TRBV3-1 | CASSQERTSVQETQYF | TGTGCCAGCAGCCAAGAGCGGACTAGCGTACAAGAGACCCAGTACTTC
TRBD2 | TRBJ2-3 | few | TRBV5-1 | CASSWKISGGSSTDTQYF | TGCGCCAGCAGCTGGAAAATTAGCGGGGGGTCTAGCACAGATACGCAGTATTTT
. | TRBJ1-5 | few | TRBV20-1 | CSARRTYSNQPQHF | TGCAGTGCTAGAAGGACTTATAGCAATCAGCCCCAGCATTTT
. | TRBJ2-7 | . | TRBV3-1 | CASSPGQSRFYEQYF | TGTGCCAGCAGCCCAGGACAGAGCAGATTTTACGAGCAGTACTTC
. | TRBJ2-7 | . | TRBV24-1 | CATETAGDPYEQYF | TGTGCCACGGAAACGGCAGGGGACCCCTACGAGCAGTACTTC
. | TRBJ1-1 | . | TRBV29-1 | CSVETGRGNTEAFF | TGCAGCGTTGAAACGGGGCGGGGAAACACTGAAGCTTTCTTT
. | TRBJ1-2 | . | TRBV20-1 | CSVPQGPYGYTF | TGCAGTGTTCCTCAGGGGCCCTATGGCTACACCTTC
TRBD2 | TRBJ2-4 | once | TRBV5-1 | CASSESSGKLAKNIQYF | TGCGCCAGCAGCGAATCTAGCGGCAAACTAGCCAAAAACATTCAGTACTTC
. | TRBJ1-5 | once | TRBV10-3 | CAISEFREPQHF | TGTGCCATCAGTGAGTTCAGGGAGCCCCAGCATTTT
. | TRBJ2-7 | many | TRBV10-3 | CATQGTYEQYF | TGTGCCACACAGGGTACCTACGAGCAGTACTTC
. | TRBJ2-1 | . | TRBV20-1 | CSARGGPGAQFF | TGCAGTGCTAGAGGGGGTCCAGGGGCGCAGTTCTTC
. | TRBJ1-2 | few | TRBV6-1 | CASSDTGYAYGYTF | TGTGCCAGCAGTGATACAGGGTACGCCTATGGCTACACCTTC
TRBD2 | TRBJ2-3 | . | TRBV6-5 | CASSPPTGGGLDTQYF | TGTGCCAGCAGCCCCCCCACGGGGGGGGGATTAGATACGCAGTATTTT
. | TRBJ2-3 | few | TRBV20-1 | CSGRAGHTDTQYF | TGCAGTGGGAGGGCGGGGCACACAGATACGCAGTATTTT
. | TRBJ2-1 | few | TRBV3-1 | CASSRGEAYNEQFF | TGTGCCAGCAGCCGCGGGGAAGCCTACAATGAGCAGTTCTTC
TRBD1 | TRBJ1-2 | few | TRBV6-5 | CASSYTDRGIYGYTF | TGTGCCAGCAGTTACACCGACAGGGGGATCTATGGCTACACCTTC
. | TRBJ1-1 | . | TRBV5-1 | CASSPKGVLDTEAFF | TGCGCCAGCAGCCCGAAAGGGGTGCTGGACACTGAAGCTTTCTTT
TRBD1 | TRBJ1-5 | . | TRBV4-2 | CASSRISPTGFSNQPQHF | TGTGCCAGCAGCCGCATTTCACCGACAGGGTTTAGCAATCAGCCCCAGCATTTT
. | TRBJ1-6 | . | TRBV11-2 | CASSPRASTVRGSPLHF | TGTGCCAGCAGCCCTAGGGCTTCGACCGTTAGGGGTTCACCCCTCCACTTT
. | TRBJ2-7 | . | TRBV20-1 | CSVEGHGEQYF | TGCAGTGTGGAGGGCCACGGCGAGCAGTACTTC
. | TRBJ2-7 | . | TRBV4-2 | CASSQGRPQRSHEQYF | TGTGCCAGCAGCCAAGGAAGGCCACAGAGGTCCCACGAGCAGTACTTC
TRBD1 | TRBJ2-5 | . | TRBV20-1 | CSCLQGSETQYF | TGCAGTTGTCTACAGGGGAGTGAGACCCAGTACTTC
. | TRBJ2-7 | . | TRBV12-3/TRBV12-4 | CASSLQVFHEQYF | TGTGCCAGCAGTTTACAGGTGTTCCACGAGCAGTACTTC
. | TRBJ2-4 | . | TRBV21-1 | CASNGETRYF | TGTGCCAGTAACGGAGAGACCCGGTACTTC